The T cell receptor (beta chain) under discussion was sequenced for a study of tumor-infiltrating lymphocytes in primary liver carcinoma. Overall study context: These were node-negative, non-metastatic T1-T3 tumors of roughly 4 to 10 cm. Study-wide results and caveats: Tumor specimens were characterized by a significantly higher top-250-clone fraction than blood (p = 0.039).

cDNA specific to TCR beta was made from about 0.45 ug of total RNA, with a constant-region primer employed for priming. Slightly modified ARM-PCR served as the procedure for the TCR beta libraries. These libraries came from three rounds of nested multiplex PCR. Amplification in the first two PCR rounds was performed using TRBV1-TRBV30 forward primers and a C-beta reverse primer for approximately 10 cycles each. One entry per CDR3 protein results from TCRdb running MiXCR on the multiplex PCR reads. The sample carries around 99,000 distinct CDR3 sequences, about 73% recorded once. The V and J ends lost 6 bases and 0 bases respectively, with 9 bases between them. CDR1 and CDR2 from the germline V gene are MNHEY and SVGAGI. This CDR3 has 14 amino acids. The study co-extracted DNA and RNA from about 20-30 mg of unsorted bulk tissue. Concerning this clonotype itself: Its matching antigen is unknown. Being one base from a much bigger clone, this may be a read error.

Material: tumor-adjacent normal liver tissue. The TCR was taken from a man in his forties with primary liver carcinoma and hepatitis B virus infection. This sequence joins TRBV6-5 and TRBJ2-1; D is ambiguous. CDR3 residues: CASSALGSYNEQFF. DNA of the CDR3: TGTGCCAGCAGCGCCCTCGGCTCCTACAATGAGCAGTTCTTC.